These 32 T cell receptor beta chains were sequenced from one sample in a study of post-analysis software for immune sequencing data. cDNA libraries of TCR beta carried unique molecular identifiers. From the PCR reads, TCRdb called clonotypes with MiXCR, one entry per CDR3 protein. The top ten clones hold 0.5% to 0.6% of a sample with hundreds of thousands of distinct CDR3 sequences, just under 30% of them seen once. No antigen has been assigned to these receptors. Study observations and caveats: TRBV5-6, TRBV5-1 and TRBV20-1 were among roughly 5 TRBV segments more frequent in patients than controls.

What was sequenced was blood. The receptors were sampled from a girl aged 5-17 years with multiple sclerosis.

The J gene is TRBJ1-4, the V gene TRBV4-3; a possible D gene is TRBD1 (6 bases). The germline gives CDR1 LGHNA, CDR2 YSLEER. The CDR3 is 16 residues long. Between the trimmed V and J ends, which lost 0 bases and 1 base, there was a span of 9 bases. The CDR3 DNA is TGCGCCAGCAGCCAAGACTCAGGGGTAACTAATGAAAAACTGTTTTTT. Its translation is CASSQDSGVTNEKLFF.

This clonotype was counted between two and nine times. V and J are TRBV4-3 and TRBJ2-1; 7 nucleotides line up with TRBD2. The CDR3 is 12 amino acids. The germline V gene encodes CDR1 LGHNA and CDR2 YSLEER. The trim removed 1 base at V and 12 bases at J, leaving 3 bases unmatched. This CDR3 is CASSQGTGGQFF. The DNA for the CDR3 is TGCGCCAGCAGCCAAGGGACGGGAGGGCAGTTCTTC.

This clonotype occurred once. The rearrangement joins TRBV2 to TRBJ1-2; 7 bases agree with TRBD1. Losses at the gene ends were 10 bases for V and 11 bases for J; bases not matched to a gene: 7. The CDR3 extends over 10 amino acids. Germline V gene sequence: CDR1 SNHLY, CDR2 FYNNEI. The CDR3 is CATGGQQYTF. The CDR3, as DNA: TGTGCCACGGGGGGACAGCAGTACACCTTC.

As to this clonotype: A much larger clone differs by one base, so this may be a read error. The J gene is TRBJ1-2, the V gene TRBV6-5, with D uncertain. Germline V CDR1 and CDR2: MNHEY, SVGAGI. CDR3 length: 14 amino acids. CDR3 protein: CTSSYSSVNYGYTF. The CDR3 DNA reads as TGTACCAGCAGTTACTCGAGCGTCAACTATGGCTACACCTTC.

This clonotype was observed a few times. The chain has TRBV2 and TRBJ1-5, with 8 bases that match TRBD1. The CDR3 consists of 13 residues. Germline CDR1 and CDR2: SNHLY and FYNNEI. V lost 8 bases, J lost 7 bases, and 7 bases stayed unmatched. The chain's CDR3 is CASRTGTDQPQHF. For the CDR3, the DNA is TGTGCCAGCCGGACAGGGACGGACCAGCCCCAGCATTTT.

J is TRBJ2-4 and V is TRBV20-1; D remains ambiguous. Trimming removed 5 bases from V and 1 base from J, with 18 bases in between. Germline V gives CDR1 DFQATT, CDR2 SNEGSKA (reference sequence). This CDR3 contains 16 residues. CDR3: CSAYLNLGWAKNIQYF. CDR3 DNA: TGCAGTGCTTACCTCAATCTCGGGTGGGCCAAAAACATTCAGTACTTC.

This chain connects TRBV12-3 or TRBV12-4 to TRBJ1-2, with no clear D. V gave up 6 bases and J gave up 2 bases, with 10 bases separating them. This CDR3 spans 13 amino acids. The DNA for the CDR3 is TGTGCCAGCAGGTTGTACGGAAACTATGGCTACACCTTC. Its translation is CASRLYGNYGYTF.

There are a few counts of this clonotype. The J gene is TRBJ1-2, the V gene TRBV6-6; 9 nucleotides align to TRBD1. Germline V gives CDR1 MNHNY, CDR2 SVGAGI (reference sequence). The ends lost 5 bases at V and 2 bases at J; junction bases unmatched: 9. The length of the CDR3 is 16 residues. Here the CDR3 DNA reads TGTGCCAGCAGTCCCCAAGGGGGGACAGGGAACTATGGCTACACCTTC. Translated, it gives CASSPQGGTGNYGYTF.

The chain recombines TRBV7-2 with TRBJ2-5; 10 bases map to TRBD2. The CDR3 totals 17 residues. Germline CDR1 and CDR2: SGHTA and FQGNSA. Losses at the gene ends were 1 base for V and 2 bases for J; bases not matched to a gene: 7. The CDR3 spells CASSLGVLAGAQETQYF. The CDR3 nucleotides are TGTGCCAGCAGCTTAGGGGTGCTAGCGGGGGCACAAGAGACCCAGTACTTC. Looking up the rest from reference TRBV7-2 and TRBJ2-5 gives the full variable domain: GAGVSQSPSNKVTEKGKDVELRCDPISGHTALYWYRQSLGQGLEFLIYFQGNSAPDKSGLPSDRFSAERTGGSVSTLTIQRTQQEDSAVYLCASSLGVLAGAQETQYFGPGTRLLVL.

There are a few counts of this clonotype. The V gene is TRBV7-9, the J gene TRBJ1-2; D gene ambiguous. Germline V lookup: CDR1 SEHNR, CDR2 FQNEAQ (reference sequence). The CDR3 spans 15 residues. The V end lost 3 bases, the J end lost 0 bases, and 11 bases lay between the germline ends. CDR3 region: CASSLEIGANYGYTF. The CDR3 DNA follows: TGTGCCAGCAGCTTGGAGATCGGGGCTAACTATGGCTACACCTTC.

The chain employs TRBV6-2 or TRBV6-3 and TRBJ2-2; a weak D match, TRBD2 (6 bases). Trimming took off 7 bases at V and 1 base at J, with 13 bases between the two ends. Per the germline V gene, CDR1 is MNHEY and CDR2 is SVGEGT. CDR3 size: 15 residues. The CDR3 sequence: CASIGGAMNTGELFF. CDR3 bases: TGTGCCAGCATAGGAGGGGCGATGAACACCGGGGAGCTGTTTTTT.

This clonotype was found many times. This chain connects TRBV5-5 to TRBJ2-7; 7 bases are shared with TRBD1. This CDR3 is 15 amino acids long. J gave up 0 bases and V 0 bases, and 3 bases lay outside the gene matches. Germline V gives CDR1 SGHKS, CDR2 YYEKEE (reference sequence). The CDR3 coding sequence is TGTGCCAGCAGCTTGGCCGGGACAGTCTCCTACGAGCAGTACTTC. Protein product: CASSLAGTVSYEQYF.

The J gene is TRBJ2-5, the V gene TRBV19, with 7 bases lining up with TRBD1. CDR1 and CDR2 from the germline V gene are LNHDA and SQIVND (reference sequence). The CDR3 contains 15 residues. V dropped 7 bases and J dropped 7; count of bases not matched to a gene: 15. The CDR3 here is CASKAADRSIRTQYF. CDR3 DNA: TGTGCCAGTAAGGCGGCGGACAGGTCGATCCGGACCCAGTACTTC.

This clonotype was recorded once. The rearrangement joins TRBV7-8 to TRBJ2-7; D remains ambiguous. Germline loops: CDR1 SGHVS, CDR2 FQNEAQ. CDR3 length: 17 amino acids. V was clipped by 1 base and J by 2 bases, with 18 bases between them. The CDR3 reads CASSLEGLAAATYEQYF. In nucleotides, the CDR3 is TGTGCCAGCAGCTTAGAGGGCTTGGCGGCAGCTACCTACGAGCAGTACTTC.

This clonotype was detected many times. This chain uses TRBV7-8 with TRBJ2-3, with TRBD2 matching 10 bases. The CDR3 loop spans 15 amino acids. V lost 5 bases to trimming and J lost 1 base; unmatched junction nucleotides: 3. Per germline, CDR1 SGHVS and CDR2 FQNEAQ. CDR3 DNA sequence: TGTGCCAGCAGCCGCGGGACTAGCGGCACAGATACGCAGTATTTT. It encodes CASSRGTSGTDTQYF.

There are a few counts of this clonotype. The chain is built from TRBV28 and TRBJ1-4; 8 nucleotides align to TRBD1. The CDR3 contains 16 residues. Losses at the gene ends were 6 bases for V and 8 bases for J; bases not matched to a gene: 14. CDR1 MDHEN and CDR2 SYDVKM come from the germline V gene. As DNA, the CDR3 is TGTGCCAGCAGACCTCCGAGACAGGGGTTAAAAGAAAAACTGTTTTTT. Translating gives CASRPPRQGLKEKLFF.

The rearrangement links TRBV20-1 to TRBJ2-7; no firm D call. Germline CDR1 is DFQATT and CDR2 is SNEGSKA (reference sequence). The CDR3 loop spans 14 amino acids. The V end was cut by 0 bases, the J end by 2 bases, with 11 bases between. The DNA of the CDR3 is TGCAGTGCTAGAGATTTGATAATCCCCTACGAGCAGTACTTC. It translates to CSARDLIIPYEQYF.

This clonotype showed up just a few times. The chain carries TRBV18 and TRBJ1-2; maybe TRBD1 (5 bases). CDR3 length: 16 amino acids. Germline V gene data show CDR1 as KGHSH and CDR2 as LQKENI. V was pared by 3 bases and J by 4 bases, with 18 bases between. The CDR3 reads CASSPPMGPRSYGYTF. The CDR3 DNA reads as TGTGCCAGCTCACCGCCGATGGGACCCAGGAGCTATGGCTACACCTTC.

This clonotype occurred a few times. The chain couples TRBV29-1 to TRBJ1-1, with D perhaps matching TRBD1 (6 bases). The germline V and J ends were trimmed by 7 bases and 5 bases, with 14 bases remaining between them. The CDR3 covers 12 residues. CDR1 is SQVTM, CDR2 ANQGSEA, per germline. CDR3 in DNA: TGCAGCGCACTCAGGGGTAGTACTGAAGCTTTCTTT. Amino acids: CSALRGSTEAFF.

This CDR3 is CASSYAEHSNYEQYF. CDR3 DNA sequence: TGTGCCAGCAGTTACGCAGAACACTCTAACTACGAGCAGTACTTC. The chain joins TRBV6-5 to TRBJ2-7; D remains unclear. The CDR3 is made up of 15 amino acids. The V and J ends lost 2 bases and 3 bases respectively, with 14 bases between them. The V gene's germline CDR1 is MNHEY and CDR2 SVGAGI.

The chain carries TRBV20-1 and TRBJ2-7, with D perhaps matching TRBD2 (5 bases). Trimming left V 7 bases short and J 3 bases short, with 16 bases between. The CDR3 consists of 13 residues. Germline V gene data show CDR1 as DFQATT and CDR2 as SNEGSKA (reference sequence). The CDR3 DNA reads as TGCAGTGATAGCGCACAGCGGTTCTACGAGCAGTACTTC. Amino acids: CSDSAQRFYEQYF.

The chain joins TRBV10-3 to TRBJ2-7; D uncertain. CDR1 and CDR2 (germline): ENHRY, SYGVKD. There are 13 residues in the CDR3. Between the trimmed V and J ends, which lost 8 bases and 4 bases, there was a span of 15 bases. The CDR3 DNA sequence: TGTGCCATCGGTCGTGAGATGGAATACGAGCAGTACTTC. This translates into CAIGREMEYEQYF.

This clonotype was seen more than once but under ten times. This sequence joins TRBV29-1 and TRBJ2-5, with no clear D. The CDR3 is made up of 13 amino acids. V was trimmed by 4 bases and J by 0 bases, leaving 9 bases between them. Germline V gives CDR1 SQVTM, CDR2 ANQGSEA. This chain's CDR3 is CSVVPKYQETQYF. The DNA of the CDR3 is TGCAGCGTTGTGCCTAAATACCAAGAGACCCAGTACTTC. The full variable domain, with the rest looked up from reference TRBV29-1 and TRBJ2-5, is SAVISQKPSRDICQRGTSLTIQCQVDSQVTMMFWYRQQPGQSLTLIATANQGSEATYESGFVIDKFPISRPNLTFSTLTVSNMSPEDSSIYLCSVVPKYQETQYFGPGTRLLVL.

V usage is TRBV7-2 and J usage is TRBJ1-2, with TRBD1 identical over 12 bases. The V gene's germline CDR1 is SGHTA and CDR2 FQGNSA. J was trimmed by 7 bases and V by 3 bases; bases with no gene match: 6. The CDR3 runs to 15 residues. The CDR3 reads CASSLGGQGASGYTF. The CDR3 bases are TGTGCCAGCAGCTTGGGGGGACAGGGGGCGAGTGGCTACACCTTC.

The genes are TRBV7-2 and TRBJ2-4; no firm D call. The J call may be mistaken, given a closer DNA end match to TRBJ2-7. The CDR3 runs 15 residues. Germline V lookup: CDR1 SGHTA, CDR2 FQGNSA. CDR3: CASSLSQVTAYEQYF. The DNA for the CDR3 is TGTGCCAGCAGCTTAAGCCAGGTGACCGCCTACGAGCAGTACTTC.

This clonotype came up once. The V gene is TRBV27, the J gene TRBJ2-3; 9 bases are a match to TRBD2. CDR3 size: 16 residues. Trimming removed 4 bases from V and 2 bases from J; junction bases left unmatched: 7. Germline CDR1 MNHEY, CDR2 SMNVEV (reference sequence). CDR3 amino acids: CASSSGGRAVTDTQYF. The DNA for the CDR3 is TGTGCCAGCAGTTCTGGCGGGAGGGCCGTCACAGATACGCAGTATTTT.

The chain employs TRBV20-1 and TRBJ2-2, with TRBD1 identical over 8 bases. Trimming at V came to 0 bases and at J to 6 bases, leaving 9 bases not matched to a gene. The CDR3 has 16 residues. Germline CDR1 reads DFQATT; CDR2 reads SNEGSKA (reference sequence). CDR3 nucleotides: TGCAGTGCTAGAGACATCGACAGGGGTCAGGCCGGGGAGCTGTTTTTT. This gives the protein CSARDIDRGQAGELFF.

V gene TRBV25-1 combines with J gene TRBJ2-1; D possibly uses TRBD1 or TRBD2 (6 bases each). V was cut by 11 bases and J by 6 bases, with 17 bases left in between. The CDR3 sequence is 13 residues long. Germline CDR1 is MGHDK and CDR2 is SYGVNS. CDR3 bases: TGTGCCGGTGACAATCCGGGGGCCAATGAGCAGTTCTTC. This encodes CAGDNPGANEQFF.

The chain links TRBV6-6 to TRBJ2-2; 7 bases fit TRBD1. The length of the CDR3 is 16 residues. V lost 9 bases, J lost 3 bases, and 13 bases stayed unmatched. The germline CDR1 and CDR2 sequences are MNHNY and SVGAGI (reference sequence). This CDR3 reads CASFLPTGYDTGELFF. The CDR3 nucleotides are TGTGCCAGTTTTCTACCGACAGGGTACGACACCGGGGAGCTGTTTTTT.

The chain combines TRBV7-9 with TRBJ2-5; 10 bases are shared with TRBD2. V lost 0 bases and J lost 4; bases outside the gene matches: 8. Germline CDR1 SEHNR, CDR2 FQNEAQ (reference sequence). The CDR3 sequence is 17 residues long. CDR3 DNA: TGTGCCAGCAGCTTAGCCCCTCTTCTAGCGGGAGTAGAGACCCAGTACTTC. Translation gives CASSLAPLLAGVETQYF.

In this sample, this clonotype turned up many times. The J gene is TRBJ2-7, the V gene TRBV10-2, with D tentatively TRBD1 (6 bases). The germline V gene has CDR1 WSHSY and CDR2 SAAADI. CDR3 length: 14 residues. V shed 3 bases and J shed 0 bases, with 9 bases lying between them. CDR3 sequence: CASSDHRASYEQYF. The CDR3 coding sequence is TGCGCCAGCAGTGATCACAGGGCCTCCTACGAGCAGTACTTC.

V and J are TRBV5-6 and TRBJ1-2, with unresolved D. The CDR3 has 14 amino acids. Per germline, CDR1 SGHDT and CDR2 YYEEEE. V lost 4 bases and J 0 bases, leaving 10 bases between the germline ends. The CDR3 sequence is CASSPGPANYGYTF. For the CDR3, the DNA is TGTGCCAGCAGCCCTGGACCCGCTAACTATGGCTACACCTTC.